This passage covers 14 T cell receptor beta chains from one sample sequenced in a study of OX40 agonist ivuxolimab in advanced cancers. Library prep was done by the immunoSEQ multiplex PCR assay. The immuneACCESS repertoire file appears here via TCRdb, limited to in-frame rearrangements. These files lack a portion of the clones; in checked studies, under half of the deficit traces to unresolved V genes, and the cause of the others is not known. A total of around 100,000 clones appear in this sample, around 89% of them only once. The ten largest clonotypes hold about 0.15% of the sample. This specimen consisted of CD4+ or CD8+ T cells sorted from blood, obtained in a trial of the OX40 agonist ivuxolimab. The receptors stem from an adult with an advanced solid tumor such as melanoma, head and neck, liver or kidney cancer.

This clone was observed once. The genes are TRBV15 and TRBJ2-3; 12 bases match TRBD2. The J segment lost 3 bases and the V segment lost 3 bases, leaving 4 bases of the junction unmatched. Germline CDR1 is LNHNV and CDR2 is YYDKDF (reference sequence). The CDR3 sequence is 16 residues long. Here the CDR3 DNA reads TGTGCCACCAGCAGGAGCGGACTAGCGGGAACAGATACGCAGTATTTT. It specifies CATSRSGLAGTDTQYF.

The chain recombines TRBV2 with TRBJ1-1; D may be TRBD1 (6 bases). Germline V gene sequence: CDR1 SNHLY, CDR2 FYNNEI. The CDR3 extends over 13 amino acids. The germline V and J ends were trimmed by 6 bases and 1 base, with 9 bases remaining between them. CDR3 region: CASREQGNTEAFF. The CDR3 DNA reads TGTGCCAGCAGGGAACAGGGGAACACTGAAGCTTTCTTT.

This clone appeared once. An end of the junction differs from the germline gene, which may be a read error. The chain combines TRBV5-1 with TRBJ2-1; D perhaps matches TRBD2 (5 bases). The CDR3 is 13 amino acids. The V gene's germline CDR1 is SGHRS and CDR2 YFSETQ. This chain's CDR3 is CASRRTGYNEQFF. The CDR3 region has the DNA TGTGCCAGCAGGCGGACTGGGTACAATGAGCAGTTCTTC.

V usage is TRBV29-1 and J usage is TRBJ1-1, with 8 bases matching TRBD1. Germline CDR1 and CDR2: SQVTM and ANQGSEA. This CDR3 is built from 16 residues. The V segment lost 3 bases and the J segment 0 bases; nucleotides outside the gene matches: 9. DNA for the CDR3: TGCAGCGTTGAGTCCAGGACAGGGCACATGAACACTGAAGCTTTCTTT. Translated, it gives CSVESRTGHMNTEAFF. Full variable domain (rest looked up from reference TRBV29-1 and TRBJ1-1): SAVISQKPSRDICQRGTSLTIQCQVDSQVTMMFWYRQQPGQSLTLIATANQGSEATYESGFVIDKFPISRPNLTFSTLTVSNMSPEDSSIYLCSVESRTGHMNTEAFFGQGTRLTVV.

This chain joins TRBV18 and TRBJ2-1; 9 positions agree with TRBD2. This CDR3 is 15 amino acids long. Germline CDR1 is KGHSH and CDR2 is LQKENI. Germline trimming cut 3 bases from V and 10 bases from J; bases unmatched to any gene: 10. In nucleotides, the CDR3 is TGTGCCAGCTCACCCAGCCGCGGGGGGGTTCAGGAGCAGTTCTTC. It yields the protein CASSPSRGGVQEQFF.

The rearrangement joins TRBV27 to TRBJ2-7; TRBD2 agrees at 12 bases. The CDR3 is made up of 17 amino acids. J gave up 3 bases and V 2 bases, and 8 bases lay outside the gene matches. Germline V gene lookup returns CDR1 MNHEY and CDR2 SMNVEV (reference sequence). The CDR3 nucleotides read TGTGCCAGCAGTTTACCCACGACTAGCGGGAGTCTCTACGAGCAGTACTTC. This gives the protein CASSLPTTSGSLYEQYF.

The chain has TRBV29-1 and TRBJ2-1; 9 bases map to TRBD1. CDR3 length: 14 amino acids. The trim removed 6 bases at V and 3 bases at J, leaving 6 bases unmatched. CDR1 and CDR2 from the germline V gene are SQVTM and ANQGSEA. CDR3: CSVGTGLGYNEQFF. CDR3 in DNA: TGCAGCGTCGGGACAGGGCTTGGCTACAATGAGCAGTTCTTC.

A single count supports this clone. Written as DNA, the CDR3 is TGTGCCAGTAGTATAACGACAGGGTCGGGTGGAAACACCATATATTTT. Amino acid sequence: CASSITTGSGGNTIYF. The chain links TRBV19 to TRBJ1-3; TRBD1 aligns across 7 bases. J lost 3 bases, V lost 2 bases, and 7 bases had no gene match. CDR1 is LNHDA and CDR2 is SQIVND in the germline V gene (reference sequence). The CDR3 runs to 16 residues.

The chain carries TRBV2 and TRBJ2-5, with TRBD1 matching over 11 bases. Germline CDR1 and CDR2: SNHLY and FYNNEI. Trimming removed 8 bases from V and 2 bases from J; junction bases left unmatched: 1. The CDR3 loop spans 13 amino acids. The CDR3: CASRDRGQETQYF. In DNA, the CDR3 is TGTGCCAGCCGGGACAGGGGGCAAGAGACCCAGTACTTC.

The genes are TRBV21-1 and TRBJ2-5; TRBD2 is taken as the D call from the table, unchecked against the DNA. TRBV21-1 is listed as a pseudogene. The CDR3 is made up of 13 amino acids. The CDR3 bases are TGTGCCAGCAGGAACCTACCTCAAGAGACCCAGTACTTC. Its protein product is CASRNLPQETQYF.

This chain uses TRBV11-2 with TRBJ2-1, with D perhaps TRBD1 (6 bases). CDR3 length equals 13 residues. Germline CDR1 and CDR2: SGHAT and FQNNGV. The V end lost 0 bases, the J end lost 8 bases, and 8 bases lay between the germline ends. The CDR3 protein is CASSLDPGDEQFF. The DNA for the CDR3 is TGTGCCAGCAGCTTAGATCCAGGGGATGAGCAGTTCTTC.

The chain couples TRBV7-3 to TRBJ1-1; TRBD1 matches 7 bases. The germline CDR1 and CDR2 sequences are SGHTA and FQGTGA. Trimming took 5 bases from V and 1 from J; bases not matched to a gene: 7. There are 15 residues in the CDR3. CDR3 nucleotide sequence: TGTGCCAGCAGCCCGACAGGGTTTCGGAACACTGAAGCTTTCTTT. Residues: CASSPTGFRNTEAFF.

The gene calls are TRBV28 and TRBJ1-1; TRBD1 is a possible D gene (5 bases). V dropped 3 bases and J dropped 4 bases, with 15 bases sitting between them. This CDR3 spans 15 amino acids. Germline V CDR1 and CDR2: MDHEN, SYDVKM. The CDR3 loop is CASSFIRGEGTEAFF. The CDR3 coding sequence is TGTGCCAGCAGTTTTATAAGGGGTGAGGGCACTGAAGCTTTCTTT.

The chain is built from TRBV5-1 and TRBJ2-2, with unresolved D. The CDR3 sequence is 14 residues long. Germline V gene data show CDR1 as SGHRS and CDR2 as YFSETQ. Trimming removed 1 base from V and 4 bases from J, with 8 bases in between. CDR3 sequence reads: CASSLTLSTGELFF. The CDR3, as DNA: TGCGCCAGCAGCTTGACTTTGAGCACCGGGGAGCTGTTTTTT.